The text below deals with one T cell receptor beta chain. The CDR3 extends over 15 amino acids. Trimming took off 2 bases at V and 0 bases at J, with 8 bases between the two ends. Germline V CDR1 and CDR2: KGHSH, LQKENI. This entry belongs to a study of blood T cell repertoires in COVID-19. TCRdb's copy holds only in-frame clones and misses some; the assay was immunoSEQ multiplex PCR. In the table there are about 250,000 clones, approximately 90% of which are singletons. The sequence was collected from a middle-aged man who had recovered from COVID-19. The specimen sequenced was PBMCs or T cells enriched from blood (not recorded which). This rearrangement joins TRBV18 to TRBJ1-5; D gene ambiguous. CDR3 sequence (DNA): TGTGCCAGCTCACCAGGGCGAATTAGCAATCAGCCCCAGCATTTT. This sequence encodes CASSPGRISNQPQHF.